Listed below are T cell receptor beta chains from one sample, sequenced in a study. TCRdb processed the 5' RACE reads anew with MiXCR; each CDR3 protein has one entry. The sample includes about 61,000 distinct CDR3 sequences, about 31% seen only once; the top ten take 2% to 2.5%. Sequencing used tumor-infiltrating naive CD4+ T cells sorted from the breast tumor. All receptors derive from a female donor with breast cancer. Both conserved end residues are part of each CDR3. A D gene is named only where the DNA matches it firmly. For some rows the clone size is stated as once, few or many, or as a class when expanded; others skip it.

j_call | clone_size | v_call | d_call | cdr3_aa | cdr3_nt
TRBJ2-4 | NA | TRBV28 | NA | CASSLQNIQYF | TGTGCCAGCAGCCTACAAAACATTCAGTACTTC
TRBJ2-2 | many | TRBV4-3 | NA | CASSQDRGSRTGELFF | TGCGCCAGCAGCCAAGATAGAGGGTCGCGGACCGGGGAGCTGTTTTTT
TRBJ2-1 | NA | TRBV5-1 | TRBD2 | CASSLVLAGGREQFF | TGCGCCAGCAGCTTGGTACTAGCGGGAGGTCGCGAGCAGTTCTTC
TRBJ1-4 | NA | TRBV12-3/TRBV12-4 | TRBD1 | CASSADRVVGKLFF | TGTGCCAGCAGCGCAGACAGGGTGGTGGGGAAACTGTTTTTT
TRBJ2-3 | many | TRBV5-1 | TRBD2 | CASSPGLAGPNTQYF | TGCGCCAGCAGCCCGGGACTAGCGGGACCAAATACGCAGTATTTT
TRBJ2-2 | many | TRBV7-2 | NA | CASRHNGAAGELFF | TGTGCCAGCAGACACAACGGGGCAGCCGGGGAGCTGTTTTTT
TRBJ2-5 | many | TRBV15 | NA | CATSRDWETQYF | TGTGCCACCAGCAGAGATTGGGAGACCCAGTACTTC
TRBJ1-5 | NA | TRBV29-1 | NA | CSVVIPGNQPQHF | TGCAGCGTTGTGATTCCAGGGAATCAGCCCCAGCATTTT
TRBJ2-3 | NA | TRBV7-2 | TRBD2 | CASSRLAGGTDIEYF | TGTGCCAGCAGCCGACTAGCGGGAGGCACAGATATAGAGTATTTT
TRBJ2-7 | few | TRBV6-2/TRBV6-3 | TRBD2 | CASFGTIDDEQYF | TGTGCCAGCTTCGGGACTATTGATGACGAGCAGTACTTC
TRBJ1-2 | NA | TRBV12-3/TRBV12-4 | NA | CASASSSPYGYTF | TGTGCCAGCGCCTCCAGCAGCCCCTATGGCTACACCTTC
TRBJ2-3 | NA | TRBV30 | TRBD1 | CAWSLQGAGDTQYF | TGTGCCTGGAGCTTACAGGGGGCTGGGGATACGCAGTATTTT
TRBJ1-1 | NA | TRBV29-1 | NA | CSVEEMGTEAFF | TGCAGCGTTGAAGAGATGGGGACTGAAGCTTTCTTT
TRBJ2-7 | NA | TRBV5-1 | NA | CASSLVAGEGEQYF | TGCGCCAGCAGCTTGGTGGCAGGGGAAGGCGAGCAGTACTTC
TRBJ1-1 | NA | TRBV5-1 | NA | CASSLGQDRNTEAFF | TGCGCCAGCAGCTTGGGACAGGACCGAAACACTGAAGCTTTCTTT
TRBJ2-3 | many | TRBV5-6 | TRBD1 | CASSFRGRGTDTQYF | TGTGCCAGCAGCTTCAGGGGGCGGGGCACAGATACGCAGTATTTT
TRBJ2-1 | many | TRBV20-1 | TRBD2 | CSAREGWEGLSYNEQFF | TGCAGTGCTAGAGAGGGGTGGGAGGGCCTCTCCTACAATGAGCAGTTCTTC
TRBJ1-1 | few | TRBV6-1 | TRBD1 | CASRPYRGQGMNTEAFF | TGTGCCAGCAGGCCGTACAGGGGGCAGGGAATGAACACTGAAGCTTTCTTT
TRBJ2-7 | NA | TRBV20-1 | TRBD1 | CSAKDRPMGEQYF | TGCAGTGCTAAGGACAGGCCGATGGGGGAGCAGTACTTC
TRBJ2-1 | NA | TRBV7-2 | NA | CTSSLRGNEQFF | TGTACCAGCAGCTTAAGGGGTAATGAGCAGTTCTTC
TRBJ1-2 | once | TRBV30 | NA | CAWSALRSDYGYTF | TGTGCCTGGAGTGCCCTTCGCTCCGACTATGGCTACACCTTC
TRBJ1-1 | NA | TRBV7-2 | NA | CASSLVRVTEAFF | TGTGCCAGCAGCTTAGTCCGGGTAACTGAAGCTTTCTTT
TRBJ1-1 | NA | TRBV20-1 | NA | CSAREGLMNTEAFF | TGCAGTGCTAGAGAGGGCCTGATGAACACTGAAGCTTTCTTT
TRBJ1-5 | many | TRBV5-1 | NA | CASSPTGGQPQHF | TGCGCCAGCAGCCCGACGGGCGGTCAGCCCCAGCATTTT
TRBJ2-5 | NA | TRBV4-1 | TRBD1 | CASSRGQLETQYF | TGCGCCAGCAGCCGGGGACAGCTGGAGACCCAGTACTTC
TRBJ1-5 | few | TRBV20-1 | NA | CSANTGTGQPQHF | TGCAGTGCAAACACAGGGACTGGGCAGCCCCAGCATTTT
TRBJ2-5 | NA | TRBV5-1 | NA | CASSLAGQKETQYF | TGCGCCAGCAGCTTGGCGGGGCAGAAAGAGACCCAGTACTTC
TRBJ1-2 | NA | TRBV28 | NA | CASSLSGDNYGYTF | TGTGCCAGCAGTCTTTCCGGGGACAACTATGGCTACACCTTC
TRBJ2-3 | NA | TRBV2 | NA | CASTEGGRAQYF | TGTGCCAGCACCGAGGGGGGGCGTGCGCAGTATTTT
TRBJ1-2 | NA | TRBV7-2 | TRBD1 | CASSLGGQGPWRSGYTF | TGTGCCAGCAGCTTAGGGGGACAGGGGCCCTGGAGAAGTGGCTACACCTTC
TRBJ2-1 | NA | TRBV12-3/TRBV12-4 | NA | CASSLIRDEQFF | TGTGCCAGCAGTTTAATCAGGGATGAGCAGTTCTTC
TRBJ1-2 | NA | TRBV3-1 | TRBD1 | CASSQETGQGTRGYTF | TGTGCCAGCAGCCAAGAAACGGGACAGGGGACGCGTGGCTACACCTTC
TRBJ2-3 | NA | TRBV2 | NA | CASSEAPIDTQYF | TGTGCCAGCAGTGAAGCGCCTATAGATACGCAGTATTTT
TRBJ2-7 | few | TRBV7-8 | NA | CASSLANRGPYEQYF | TGTGCCAGCAGCTTAGCGAACCGGGGGCCCTACGAGCAGTACTTC
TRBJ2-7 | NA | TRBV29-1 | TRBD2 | CSVGTSGRAGNEQYF | TGCAGCGTAGGGACTAGCGGGAGGGCCGGCAACGAGCAGTACTTC
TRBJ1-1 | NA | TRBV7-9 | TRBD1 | CASTPDREVPQAFF | TGTGCCAGCACCCCGGACAGGGAGGTCCCCCAGGCTTTCTTT
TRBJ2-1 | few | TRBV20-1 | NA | CSANAAHNEQFF | TGCAGTGCTAACGCCGCCCACAATGAGCAGTTCTTC
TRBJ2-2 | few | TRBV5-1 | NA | CASSPSSVWDTGELFF | TGCGCCAGCAGCCCGTCCTCAGTCTGGGATACCGGGGAGCTGTTTTTT
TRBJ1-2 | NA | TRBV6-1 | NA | CAGVTSFNYGYTF | TGTGCCGGCGTTACTAGTTTCAACTATGGCTACACCTTC
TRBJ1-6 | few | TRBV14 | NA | CASSQLHSSPLHF | TGTGCCAGCAGCCAACTCCACAGTTCACCCCTCCACTTT